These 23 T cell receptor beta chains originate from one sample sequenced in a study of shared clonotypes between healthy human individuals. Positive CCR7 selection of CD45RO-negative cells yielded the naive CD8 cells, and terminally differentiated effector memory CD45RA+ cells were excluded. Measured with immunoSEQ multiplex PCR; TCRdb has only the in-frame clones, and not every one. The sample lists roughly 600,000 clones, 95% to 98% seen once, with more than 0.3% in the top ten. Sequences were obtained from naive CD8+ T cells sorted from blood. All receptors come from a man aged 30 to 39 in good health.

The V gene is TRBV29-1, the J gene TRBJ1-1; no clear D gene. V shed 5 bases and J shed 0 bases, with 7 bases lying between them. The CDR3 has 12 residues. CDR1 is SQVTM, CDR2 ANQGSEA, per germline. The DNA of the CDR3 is TGCAGCGTTTTGGGGATGAACACTGAAGCTTTCTTT. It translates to CSVLGMNTEAFF.

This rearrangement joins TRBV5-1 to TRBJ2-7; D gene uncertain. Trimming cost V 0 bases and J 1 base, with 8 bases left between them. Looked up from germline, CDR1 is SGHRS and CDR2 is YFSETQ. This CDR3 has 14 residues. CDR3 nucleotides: TGCGCCAGCAGCTTGGTTGACTTTTCCTACGAGCAGTACTTC. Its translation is CASSLVDFSYEQYF. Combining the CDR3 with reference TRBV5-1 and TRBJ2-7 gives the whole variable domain KAGVTQTPRYLIKTRGQQVTLSCSPISGHRSVSWYQQTPGQGLQFLFEYFSETQRNKGNFPGRFSGRQFSNSRSEMNVSTLELGDSALYLCASSLVDFSYEQYFGPGTRLTVT.

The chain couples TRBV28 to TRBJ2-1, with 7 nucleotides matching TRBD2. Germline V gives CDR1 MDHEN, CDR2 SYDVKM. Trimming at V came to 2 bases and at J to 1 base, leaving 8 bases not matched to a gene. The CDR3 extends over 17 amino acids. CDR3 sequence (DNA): TGTGCCAGCAGTTTAACGGGACTAACTTGGTCCTACAATGAGCAGTTCTTC. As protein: CASSLTGLTWSYNEQFF.

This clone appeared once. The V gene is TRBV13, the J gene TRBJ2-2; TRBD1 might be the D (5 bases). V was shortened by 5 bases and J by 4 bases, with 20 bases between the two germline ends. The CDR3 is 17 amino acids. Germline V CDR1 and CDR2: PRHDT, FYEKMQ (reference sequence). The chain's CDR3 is CASSPTGREPLTGELFF. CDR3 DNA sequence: TGTGCCAGCAGCCCCACCGGCAGGGAACCCCTCACCGGGGAGCTGTTTTTT.

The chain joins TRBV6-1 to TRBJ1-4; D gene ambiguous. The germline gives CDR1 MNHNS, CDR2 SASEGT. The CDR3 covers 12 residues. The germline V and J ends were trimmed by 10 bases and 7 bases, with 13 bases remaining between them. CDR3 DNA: TGTGCCACCCAGGCTGAAGGTGAAAAACTGTTTTTT. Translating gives CATQAEGEKLFF.

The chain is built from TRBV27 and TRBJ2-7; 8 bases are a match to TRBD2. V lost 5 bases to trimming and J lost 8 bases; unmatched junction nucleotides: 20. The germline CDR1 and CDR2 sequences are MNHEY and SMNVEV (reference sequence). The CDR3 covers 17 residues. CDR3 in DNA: TGTGCCAGCAGTGCCCACCTAGCAGCGGGAGTCCCCTTCCAGCAGTACTTC. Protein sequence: CASSAHLAAGVPFQQYF.

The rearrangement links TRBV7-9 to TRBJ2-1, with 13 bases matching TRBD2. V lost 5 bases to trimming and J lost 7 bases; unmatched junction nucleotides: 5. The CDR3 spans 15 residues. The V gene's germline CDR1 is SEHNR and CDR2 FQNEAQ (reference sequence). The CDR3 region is CASSRGLAGTNEQFF. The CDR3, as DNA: TGTGCCAGCAGCCGGGGACTAGCGGGAACTAATGAGCAGTTCTTC.

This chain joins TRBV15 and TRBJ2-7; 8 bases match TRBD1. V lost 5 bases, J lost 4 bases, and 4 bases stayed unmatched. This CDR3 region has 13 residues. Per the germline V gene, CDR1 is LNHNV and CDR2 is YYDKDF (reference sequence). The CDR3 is CATSAGGAYEQYF. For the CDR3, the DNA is TGTGCCACCAGCGCAGGGGGCGCGTACGAGCAGTACTTC.

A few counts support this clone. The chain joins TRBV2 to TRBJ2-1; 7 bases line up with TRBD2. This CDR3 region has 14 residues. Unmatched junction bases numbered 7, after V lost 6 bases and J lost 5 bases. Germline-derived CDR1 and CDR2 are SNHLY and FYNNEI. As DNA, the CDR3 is TGTGCCAGCAGCGAAATTCTAGCGGACAATGAGCAGTTCTTC. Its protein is CASSEILADNEQFF.

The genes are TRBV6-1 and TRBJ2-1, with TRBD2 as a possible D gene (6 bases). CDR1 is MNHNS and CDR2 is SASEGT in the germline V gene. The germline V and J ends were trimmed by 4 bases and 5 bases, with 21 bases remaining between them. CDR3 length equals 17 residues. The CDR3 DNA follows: TGTGCCAGCAGTGGCCGATTTGCGGGGACGGGAAACAATGAGCAGTTCTTC. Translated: CASSGRFAGTGNNEQFF.

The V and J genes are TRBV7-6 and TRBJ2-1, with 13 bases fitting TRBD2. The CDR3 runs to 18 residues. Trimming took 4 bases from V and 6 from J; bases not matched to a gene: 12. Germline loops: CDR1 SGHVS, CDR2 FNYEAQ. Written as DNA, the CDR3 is TGTGCCAGCAGCTCGAGGCTCACCGGGACTAGCGGGACCAATGAGCAGTTCTTC. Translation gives CASSSRLTGTSGTNEQFF.

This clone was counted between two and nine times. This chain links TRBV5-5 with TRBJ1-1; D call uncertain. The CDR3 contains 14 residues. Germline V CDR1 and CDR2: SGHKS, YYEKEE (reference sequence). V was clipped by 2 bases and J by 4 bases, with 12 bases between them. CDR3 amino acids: CASSFRTSSTEAFF. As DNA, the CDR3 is TGTGCCAGCAGCTTTCGGACGTCAAGCACTGAAGCTTTCTTT.

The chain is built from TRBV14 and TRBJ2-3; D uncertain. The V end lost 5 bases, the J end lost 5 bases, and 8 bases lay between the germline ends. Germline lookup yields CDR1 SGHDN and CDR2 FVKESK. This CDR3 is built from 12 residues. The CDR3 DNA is TGTGCCAGCAGCGCGTCCGTAGATACGCAGTATTTT. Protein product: CASSASVDTQYF.

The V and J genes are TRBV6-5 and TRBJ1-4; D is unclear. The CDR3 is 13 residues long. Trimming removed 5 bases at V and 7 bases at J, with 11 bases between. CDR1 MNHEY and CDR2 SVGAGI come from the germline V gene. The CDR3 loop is CASSKLEGEKLFF. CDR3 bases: TGTGCCAGCAGTAAACTGGAAGGTGAAAAACTGTTTTTT.

Here the CDR3 reads CAWTGDYTEAFF. CDR3 DNA sequence: TGTGCCTGGACAGGGGATTACACTGAAGCTTTCTTT. The chain is built from TRBV30 and TRBJ1-1, with D possibly TRBD1 on 6 matching bases. V lost 4 bases, J lost 3 bases, and 9 bases lay in between. There are 12 residues in the CDR3. Germline loops: CDR1 GTSNPN, CDR2 SVGIG (reference sequence).

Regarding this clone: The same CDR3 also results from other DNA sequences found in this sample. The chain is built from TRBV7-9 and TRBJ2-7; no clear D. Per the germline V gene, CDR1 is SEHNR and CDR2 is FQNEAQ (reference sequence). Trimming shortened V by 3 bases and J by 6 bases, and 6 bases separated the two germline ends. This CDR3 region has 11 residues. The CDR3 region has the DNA TGTGCCAGCAGCTTCGGCGGCGAGCAGTACTTC. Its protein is CASSFGGEQYF. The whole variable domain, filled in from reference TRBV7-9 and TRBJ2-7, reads DTGVSQNPRHKITKRGQNVTFRCDPISEHNRLYWYRQTLGQGPEFLTYFQNEAQLEKSRLLSDRFSAERPKGSFSTLEIQRTEQGDSAMYLCASSFGGEQYFGPGTRLTVT.

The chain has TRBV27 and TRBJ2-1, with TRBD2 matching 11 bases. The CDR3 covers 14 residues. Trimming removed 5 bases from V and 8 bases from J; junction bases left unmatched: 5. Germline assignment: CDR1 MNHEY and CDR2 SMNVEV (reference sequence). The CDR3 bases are TGTGCCAGCAGTCAACTAGCGGGAGACGATGAGCAGTTCTTC. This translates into CASSQLAGDDEQFF.

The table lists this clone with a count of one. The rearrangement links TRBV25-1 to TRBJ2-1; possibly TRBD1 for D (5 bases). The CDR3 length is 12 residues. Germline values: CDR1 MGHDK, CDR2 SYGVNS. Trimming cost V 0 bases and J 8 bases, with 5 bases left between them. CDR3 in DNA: TGTGCCAGCAGTGAATACAGGGATGAGCAGTTCTTC. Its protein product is CASSEYRDEQFF.

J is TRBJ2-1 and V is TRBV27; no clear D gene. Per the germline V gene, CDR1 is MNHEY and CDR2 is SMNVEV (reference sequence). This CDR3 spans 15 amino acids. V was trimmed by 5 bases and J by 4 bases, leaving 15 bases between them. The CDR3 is CASSLIARMYNEQFF. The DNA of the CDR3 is TGTGCCAGCAGTCTAATAGCCCGAATGTACAATGAGCAGTTCTTC.

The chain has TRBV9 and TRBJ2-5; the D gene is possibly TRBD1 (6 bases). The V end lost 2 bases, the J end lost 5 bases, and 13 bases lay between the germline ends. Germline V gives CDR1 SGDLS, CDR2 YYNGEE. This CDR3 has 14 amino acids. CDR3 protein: CASSVGTGWETQYF. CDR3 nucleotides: TGTGCCAGCAGCGTCGGAACAGGGTGGGAGACCCAGTACTTC.

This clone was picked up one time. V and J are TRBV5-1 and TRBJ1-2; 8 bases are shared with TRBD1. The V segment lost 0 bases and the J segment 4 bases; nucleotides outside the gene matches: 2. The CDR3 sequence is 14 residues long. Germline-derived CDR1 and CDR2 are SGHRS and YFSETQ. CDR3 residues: CASSLVGQAYGYTF. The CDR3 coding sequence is TGCGCCAGCAGCTTGGTGGGACAGGCCTATGGCTACACCTTC. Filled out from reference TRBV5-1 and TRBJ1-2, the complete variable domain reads KAGVTQTPRYLIKTRGQQVTLSCSPISGHRSVSWYQQTPGQGLQFLFEYFSETQRNKGNFPGRFSGRQFSNSRSEMNVSTLELGDSALYLCASSLVGQAYGYTFGSGTRLTVV.

CDR3 in DNA: TGTGCCTGGTCTGACTTCGGGGGATCCGAGCAGTACTTC. Protein product: CAWSDFGGSEQYF. The genes are TRBV30 and TRBJ2-7, with D tentatively TRBD2 (6 bases). V gave up 5 bases and J gave up 6 bases, with 17 bases separating them. This CDR3 region has 13 residues. Looked up from germline, CDR1 is GTSNPN and CDR2 is SVGIG (reference sequence). The full variable domain, its missing parts supplied by reference TRBV30 and TRBJ2-7, is SQTIHQWPATLVQPVGSPLSLECTVEGTSNPNLYWYRQAAGRGLQLLFYSVGIGQISSEVPQNLSASRPQDRQFILSSKKLLLSDSGFYLCAWSDFGGSEQYFGPGTRLTVT.

The CDR3 DNA sequence: TGTGCCAGCAGCTTGAGCACGGGCTCTGGAAACACCATATATTTT. It yields the protein CASSLSTGSGNTIYF. The J gene is TRBJ1-3, the V gene TRBV5-5; D gene unclear. Between the trimmed V and J ends, which lost 1 base and 0 bases, there was a span of 8 bases. The CDR3 covers 15 residues. Germline V gives CDR1 SGHKS, CDR2 YYEKEE (reference sequence).